Included here is one T cell receptor (beta chain) sequence, with context. Its target is unknown. Germline values: CDR1 MGHRA, CDR2 YSYEKL. The ends were cut back, 3 bases at V and 3 bases at J, with 15 bases in the middle. The CDR3 loop spans 15 amino acids. The sample comes from a study of OX40 agonist ivuxolimab in advanced cancers. For the study at large: Patients with prior anti-PD-1, anti-PD-L1 or anti-CTLA-4 therapy were eligible; 40% had some.

The repertoire was sequenced with immunoSEQ multiplex PCR; TCRdb's copy has only in-frame clones and lacks some. The profile shows roughly 59,000 clones, around 93% of them singletons. The timepoints at which blood was sampled were baseline, cycle 4 day 1, and cycle 7 day 1. Study-level results: A proportion of nonresponders additionally exhibited low normalized T-cell clonal expansion.

The TCR comes from an adult with an advanced solid tumor such as melanoma, head and neck, liver or kidney cancer. The chain carries TRBV4-1 and TRBJ2-7; tentative D call: TRBD1 (5 bases). The source material was CD4+ or CD8+ T cells sorted from blood, sampled in a trial of the OX40 agonist ivuxolimab. CDR3: CASSHLTASFYEQYF. In DNA, the CDR3 is TGCGCCAGCAGCCATTTGACAGCTAGTTTCTACGAGCAGTACTTC.